This TCR beta chain was profiled in a study of cytomegalovirus exposure and HLA in healthy donors. Study-level findings and limits: Confirmation in vitro established that three CMV-associated chains were specific for CMV antigens. Cytomegalovirus-associated TCR beta chains were listed, numbering roughly 150. Reported results showed that the classifier diagnosed cytomegalovirus status with high specificity and sensitivity.

Produced via immunoSEQ multiplex PCR; TCRdb's table is partial and in-frame only. The sample contains 120,000 to 150,000 clones, approximately 86% of which appear only once. The germline V gene encodes CDR1 SQVTM and CDR2 ANQGSEA. The CDR3 runs to 13 residues. V shed 6 bases, J shed 8 bases, and the junction held 7 bases outside the gene matches. As to this clone: The target antigen is unknown.

This chain connects TRBV29-1 to TRBJ2-1; 10 positions match TRBD2. The sequenced sample consisted of PBMCs. This receptor was taken from a man between 18 and 29 years old in good health and CMV-seropositive. The CDR3 region is CSVLSGGIDEQFF. CDR3 sequence (DNA): TGCAGCGTCCTTAGCGGGGGGATAGATGAGCAGTTCTTC.